Listed here is a single T cell receptor (beta chain). The antigen is undetermined. Cells designated naive CD8 were CD45RO-negative and were positively selected for CCR7, with terminally differentiated effector memory CD45RA+ cells excluded. Data came from immunoSEQ multiplex PCR; TCRdb stores just in-frame clones and leaves some out. Among over 2 million clones, approximately 94% were seen once, and the ten largest hold 1% to 1.3%. The CDR3 runs 13 residues. From germline, CDR1 is SQVTM and CDR2 ANQGSEA. Trimming took 1 base from V and 3 from J, leaving 10 bases between them. The data were taken from a study of shared clonotypes between healthy human individuals. Findings and caveats of the study: Relative to clonotypes present in all four donors, those not shared had lower generation probabilities.

The TCR sequence derives from a young man in good health. This sequence joins TRBV29-1 and TRBJ2-7, with D unresolved. Sequencing input: naive CD8+ T cells sorted from blood. The CDR3 here is CSVEGSPGYEQYF. DNA for the CDR3: TGCAGCGTTGAAGGGAGCCCGGGCTACGAGCAGTACTTC.